This TCR beta chain is from a study of T cells in Graves' hyperthyroidism and ophthalmopathy. Study in general: The initial diagnosis was the point when peripheral blood was collected, ahead of any treatment.

In the case of this clonotype: Its antigen is not known.

The TCR beta CDR3 regions underwent amplification using RNA transcripts as the source. The HTBI primer set served for first-round RT-PCR of the TCR CDR3. TCRdb fed the multiplex PCR reads into MiXCR, producing one record per CDR3 protein. The data show hundreds of thousands of distinct CDR3 sequences, 15% to 19% seen once. Trimming at V came to 4 bases and at J to 2 bases, leaving 2 bases not matched to a gene. Germline V lookup: CDR1 SQVTM, CDR2 ANQGSEA. This CDR3 spans 13 amino acids. Notes on the study in general: A model using 13 V-J features told ophthalmopathy apart from stable hyperthyroidism.

Graves' hyperthyroidism without ophthalmopathy progression within 18 months was termed stable. Every diagnosis used clinical symptoms, serum thyroxine and TRAb, thyroid ultrasound and orbital computed tomography. J is TRBJ2-5 and V is TRBV29-1; 9 bases match TRBD1. The sample consisted of blood. The clonotype comes from a woman in her late teens or twenties with Graves' hyperthyroidism. CDR3 protein: CSVGDRDQETQYF. DNA of the CDR3: TGCAGCGTTGGGGACAGGGATCAAGAGACCCAGTACTTC.